This paragraph reports one T cell receptor beta chain. Its target is not known. It was with a sample-barcoded 5' primer and a J-beta primer mix that a second PCR of roughly 6 to 12 cycles was run. TCRdb used MiXCR to reprocess the 5' RACE reads, holding one entry per CDR3 protein. The sample shows approximately 730,000 distinct CDR3 sequences, about 40% of them seen only once. The sample belongs to a study of blood T cells in healthy people across ages. Study-wide results and limits: TCR beta diversity, measured per million T cells, fell in a roughly linear way with age.

The CDR3 sequence is 14 residues long. The V and J genes are TRBV12-3 or TRBV12-4 and TRBJ2-5; D remains unclear. The end of the DNA is better explained by TRBJ2-7, so the J call may be wrong. Sequencing was performed on blood. The receptor comes from a woman aged 55-69 years in good health. This CDR3 is CASSVMALSGEQYF. CDR3 DNA sequence: TGTGCCAGCAGTGTAATGGCTCTAAGTGGCGAGCAGTACTTC.